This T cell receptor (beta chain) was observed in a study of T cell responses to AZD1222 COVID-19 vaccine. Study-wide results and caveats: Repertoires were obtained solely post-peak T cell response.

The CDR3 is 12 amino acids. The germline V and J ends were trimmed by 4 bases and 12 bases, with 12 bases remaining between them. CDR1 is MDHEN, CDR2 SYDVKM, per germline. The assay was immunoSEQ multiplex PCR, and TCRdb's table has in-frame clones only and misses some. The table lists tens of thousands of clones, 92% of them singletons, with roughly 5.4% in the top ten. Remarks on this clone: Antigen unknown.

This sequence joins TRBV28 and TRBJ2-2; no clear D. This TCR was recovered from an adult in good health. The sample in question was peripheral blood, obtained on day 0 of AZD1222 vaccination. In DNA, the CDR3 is TGTGCCAGCAGTTCGAGCGAGATGAAGCTGTTTTTT. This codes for CASSSSEMKLFF.